The 16 T cell receptor beta chains listed next were all sequenced from one sample in a study of CD4 T cells in relation to SARS-CoV-2 and coronaviruses. Clones were read by immunoSEQ multiplex PCR, and TCRdb kept only the in-frame ones, dropping some. The table shows about 21,000 clones, with around three quarters occurring only once. The antigens of these receptors remain unknown. Unexposed donor CD4+ T cells date from about 2011-2018, before the COVID-19 pandemic. CD4+ T cells were isolated from the cells after about 11 days of culture. The sequencing input was CD4+ T cells from PBMCs, cultured in vitro. Receptors originate from a human donor in good health.

This clone was picked up one time. The rearrangement links TRBV5-1 to TRBJ2-3; 7 bases agree with TRBD2. Germline assignment: CDR1 SGHRS and CDR2 YFSETQ. The V and J ends lost 4 bases and 5 bases, in that order; junction bases with no gene match: 10. The CDR3 has 15 residues. CDR3: CASSGRLASGDTQYF. The CDR3, as DNA: TGCGCCAGCAGCGGGAGGTTGGCTAGCGGAGATACGCAGTATTTT.

The J gene is TRBJ1-6, the V gene TRBV3-1 (or the pseudogene TRBV3-2), with D unresolved. Germline CDR1 reads LGHDT; CDR2 reads YNNKEL (reference sequence). This CDR3 has 14 residues. V lost 2 bases, J lost 10 bases, and 12 bases lay in between. The CDR3 reads CASSQPPYQSPLHF. CDR3 nucleotide sequence: TGTGCCAGCAGCCAACCACCGTATCAGTCACCCCTCCACTTT.

The gene calls are TRBV6-2 or TRBV6-3 and TRBJ2-5; 8 bases are a match to TRBD1. There are 16 residues in the CDR3. The J segment lost 2 bases and the V segment lost 5 bases, leaving 10 bases of the junction unmatched. CDR1 and CDR2 from the germline V gene are MNHEY and SVGEGT. The CDR3 sequence: CASSKGQGFRQETQYF. CDR3 in DNA: TGTGCCAGCAGTAAAGGACAGGGTTTTCGGCAAGAGACCCAGTACTTC.

This clone was observed a single time. This rearrangement joins TRBV25-1 to TRBJ1-3; no clear D gene. This CDR3 comprises 15 residues. Per the germline V gene, CDR1 is MGHDK and CDR2 is SYGVNS. V was shortened by 1 base and J by 0 bases, with 7 bases between the two germline ends. DNA for the CDR3: TGTGCCAGCAGTGAATCCGTGGCCTCTGGAAACACCATATATTTT. This codes for CASSESVASGNTIYF.

The chain couples TRBV10-3 to TRBJ2-2, with 9 positions matching TRBD1. J was trimmed by 4 bases and V by 6 bases; bases with no gene match: 3. There are 14 residues in the CDR3. Germline V gene sequence: CDR1 ENHRY, CDR2 SYGVKD. This CDR3 reads CAIRRGQGTGELFF. DNA for the CDR3: TGTGCCATCAGGAGGGGACAGGGCACCGGGGAGCTGTTTTTT.

V and J are TRBV28 and TRBJ2-1; D ambiguous. Germline loops: CDR1 MDHEN, CDR2 SYDVKM. The CDR3 length is 16 residues. Trimming cost V 5 bases and J 0 bases, with 14 bases left between them. Here the CDR3 DNA reads TGTGCCAGCAGTATATCTAAATCTAGCTCCTACAATGAGCAGTTCTTC. It encodes CASSISKSSSYNEQFF.

The chain employs TRBV9 and TRBJ1-1; D is uncertain. CDR1 and CDR2 from the germline V gene are SGDLS and YYNGEE. Trimming took 1 base from V and 0 from J, leaving 7 bases between them. The CDR3 consists of 14 residues. In nucleotides, the CDR3 is TGTGCCAGCAGCGTATCCCTCATGAACACTGAAGCTTTCTTT. Protein product: CASSVSLMNTEAFF.

The chain uses TRBV27 and TRBJ1-6; TRBD1 aligns across 10 bases. With V trimmed by 4 bases and J by 7 bases, 4 bases remained unmatched. Per germline, CDR1 MNHEY and CDR2 SMNVEV (reference sequence). This CDR3 has 15 residues. CDR3 coding DNA: TGTGCCAGCAGTTGGGACAGGGGAGGAAATTCACCCCTCCACTTT. Protein: CASSWDRGGNSPLHF.

This clone was picked up one time. This rearrangement joins TRBV11-2 to TRBJ1-2; a possible D gene is TRBD1 (5 bases). The CDR3 has 13 residues. Trimming cost V 1 base and J 8 bases, with 11 bases left between them. CDR1 is SGHAT, CDR2 FQNNGV, per germline. The CDR3 DNA sequence: TGTGCCAGCAGCTTAGGGGACGGATACGGCTACACCTTC. As protein: CASSLGDGYGYTF.

The V call is TRBV7-2, the J call TRBJ2-3, with a possible D match to TRBD2 (5 bases). V lost 0 bases and J lost 7, with 8 bases in between. Germline values: CDR1 SGHTA, CDR2 FQGNSA. The CDR3 extends over 13 amino acids. The CDR3 DNA follows: TGTGCCAGCAGCTTAGCGGGAGCGTATACGCAGTATTTT. It is translated as CASSLAGAYTQYF. Filled out from reference TRBV7-2 and TRBJ2-3, the complete variable domain reads GAGVSQSPSNKVTEKGKDVELRCDPISGHTALYWYRQSLGQGLEFLIYFQGNSAPDKSGLPSDRFSAERTGGSVSTLTIQRTQQEDSAVYLCASSLAGAYTQYFGPGTRLTVL.

The chain joins TRBV5-1 to TRBJ1-5; no clear D. V lost 0 bases, J lost 7 bases, and 8 bases lay in between. From germline, CDR1 is SGHRS and CDR2 YFSETQ. The CDR3 runs 13 residues. The CDR3 DNA is TGCGCCAGCAGCTTGGGGTTGGACCAGCCCCAGCATTTT. Protein sequence: CASSLGLDQPQHF.

This clone was seen once. The chain carries TRBV24-1 and TRBJ2-3, with TRBD1 identical over 8 bases. V trimming: 9 bases; J trimming: 2 bases; junction bases outside the gene matches: 6. Germline CDR1 and CDR2: KGHDR and SFDVKD. The CDR3 consists of 14 residues. The DNA for the CDR3 is TGTGCCACCTCGGACAGGGTATACACAGATACGCAGTATTTT. Translation: CATSDRVYTDTQYF.

J is TRBJ2-2 and V is TRBV13, with D possibly TRBD2 on 6 matching bases. The CDR3 runs 15 residues. Germline loops: CDR1 PRHDT, CDR2 FYEKMQ (reference sequence). V was trimmed by 3 bases and J by 3 bases, leaving 11 bases between them. The CDR3 coding sequence is TGTGCCAGCAGCTTTTCGAGGGACTACACCGGGGAGCTGTTTTTT. This encodes CASSFSRDYTGELFF.

The rearrangement joins TRBV29-1 to TRBJ1-5, with 7 bases fitting TRBD1. Trimming removed 4 bases from V and 5 bases from J; junction bases left unmatched: 8. The V gene's germline CDR1 is SQVTM and CDR2 ANQGSEA. This CDR3 region has 14 residues. The DNA of the CDR3 is TGCAGCGTTGCGGTACAGGGGTTTGATCAGCCCCAGCATTTT. Its translation: CSVAVQGFDQPQHF.

V usage is TRBV7-8 and J usage is TRBJ2-7; D perhaps matches TRBD2 (5 bases). Germline CDR1 and CDR2: SGHVS and FQNEAQ. With 2 bases removed from V and 5 bases from J, the gap between germline ends came to 16 bases. The CDR3 has 15 amino acids. This CDR3 is CASSLSPPGNHEQYF. The CDR3 nucleotides are TGTGCCAGCAGCTTATCGCCGCCCGGGAACCACGAGCAGTACTTC.

CDR3 sequence reads: CASSRGGVTRSYEQYF. CDR3 DNA: TGTGCCAGCAGCCGGGGCGGGGTTACGAGATCCTACGAGCAGTACTTC. J is TRBJ2-7 and V is TRBV5-4, with D possibly matching TRBD2 (6 bases). Trimming stripped 4 bases from V and 1 base from J, with 18 bases between. Looked up from germline, CDR1 is SGHNT and CDR2 is YYREEE (reference sequence). The CDR3 length is 16 residues.